A single sample is the source of the 4 T cell receptor beta chains below, sequenced in a study of blood T cell repertoires in COVID-19. Generated by immunoSEQ multiplex PCR, the TCRdb table keeps only in-frame clones and is missing some. This table holds about 380,000 clones, more than 80% found once. Sequenced material: peripheral blood. The receptors stem from a middle-aged man with acute or convalescent COVID-19.

V is TRBV27 and J is TRBJ1-6; 7 nucleotides match TRBD1. Germline CDR1 MNHEY, CDR2 SMNVEV (reference sequence). The J segment lost 4 bases and the V segment lost 6 bases, leaving 6 bases of the junction unmatched. The CDR3 covers 15 residues. The CDR3: CASSIQGLYNSPLHF. Here the CDR3 DNA reads TGTGCCAGCAGCATACAGGGGTTGTATAATTCACCCCTCCACTTT.

The DNA for the CDR3 is TGTGCCAGCAGCCAAGATCAGGGTTCAGGTACAGATACGCAGTATTTT. Its translation: CASSQDQGSGTDTQYF. The gene calls are TRBV14 and TRBJ2-3; TRBD1 is a possible D gene (5 bases). V lost 0 bases and J 3 bases, leaving 13 bases between the germline ends. Looked up from germline, CDR1 is SGHDN and CDR2 is FVKESK. The CDR3 runs 16 residues.

The chain couples TRBV6-6 to TRBJ2-2; D call uncertain. With 6 bases removed from V and 5 bases from J, the gap between germline ends came to 10 bases. This CDR3 is 13 amino acids long. Germline CDR1 MNHNY, CDR2 SVGAGI (reference sequence). CDR3 in amino acids: CASSTIGTGELFF. The CDR3, as DNA: TGTGCCAGCAGCACAATCGGGACCGGGGAGCTGTTTTTT.

The chain couples TRBV2 to TRBJ1-1; a possible D gene is TRBD1 (5 bases). Per the germline V gene, CDR1 is SNHLY and CDR2 is FYNNEI. V was shortened by 8 bases and J by 4 bases, with 11 bases between the two germline ends. There are 12 residues in the CDR3. Here the CDR3 DNA reads TGTGCCAGCCTTATCCAGGGCACTGAAGCTTTCTTT. It codes for CASLIQGTEAFF. The complete variable domain, with remaining parts taken from reference TRBV2 and TRBJ1-1, reads EPEVTQTPSHQVTQMGQEVILRCVPISNHLYFYWYRQILGQKVEFLVSFYNNEISEKSEIFDDQFSVERPDGSNFTLKIRSTKLEDSAMYFCASLIQGTEAFFGQGTRLTVV.